One and the same sample provided the 12 T cell receptor beta chains below, sequenced in a study of T cell changes during pregnancy in multiple sclerosis. The method was immunoSEQ multiplex PCR; TCRdb's version includes in-frame clones alone and lacks a portion of them. Altogether approximately 69,000 clones are present, approximately 92% being singletons, with the ten largest covering approximately 2%. The sample in question was peripheral blood, obtained in the second trimester of pregnancy. These TCRs come from a female donor in good health, enrolled as a control in a pregnancy study.

V gene TRBV2 combines with J gene TRBJ1-1, with 10 positions matching TRBD1. V gave up 1 base and J gave up 6 bases; unmatched junction bases: 5. The CDR3 sequence is 15 residues long. Germline V CDR1 and CDR2: SNHLY, FYNNEI. Here the CDR3 DNA reads TGTGCCAGCAGTGAAGAGGGACAGGGGCGGTCTGAAGCTTTCTTT. Protein product: CASSEEGQGRSEAFF.

This chain joins TRBV30 and TRBJ1-4; D is perhaps TRBD1 (5 bases). Germline V gene sequence: CDR1 GTSNPN, CDR2 SVGIG (reference sequence). V was clipped by 3 bases and J by 6 bases, with 11 bases between them. This CDR3 region has 13 residues. The chain's CDR3 is CAWRTDTYEKLFF. As DNA, the CDR3 is TGTGCCTGGAGGACAGACACCTATGAAAAACTGTTTTTT. Together with reference TRBV30 and TRBJ1-4, the CDR3 gives the full variable domain: SQTIHQWPATLVQPVGSPLSLECTVEGTSNPNLYWYRQAAGRGLQLLFYSVGIGQISSEVPQNLSASRPQDRQFILSSKKLLLSDSGFYLCAWRTDTYEKLFFGSGTQLSVL.

The J gene is TRBJ2-2, the V gene TRBV7-9, with TRBD2 as a possible D gene (6 bases). Germline lookup yields CDR1 SEHNR and CDR2 FQNEAQ (reference sequence). The CDR3 runs to 12 residues. The V end lost 5 bases, the J end lost 5 bases, and 6 bases lay between the germline ends. The CDR3, as DNA: TGTGCCAGCAGCCGGGGGACCGGGGAGCTGTTTTTT. Its protein product is CASSRGTGELFF.

This rearrangement joins TRBV13 to TRBJ2-1; the D gene is possibly TRBD2 (5 bases). The CDR3 sequence is 13 residues long. Germline V gene lookup returns CDR1 PRHDT and CDR2 FYEKMQ (reference sequence). The V end lost 1 base, the J end lost 5 bases, and 6 bases lay between the germline ends. CDR3 nucleotide sequence: TGTGCCAGCAGCTTAGAGGGAGACAATGAGCAGTTCTTC. Translated: CASSLEGDNEQFF.

This rearrangement joins TRBV5-5 to TRBJ2-1; D is unclear. Germline V gives CDR1 SGHKS, CDR2 YYEKEE (reference sequence). CDR3 length equals 11 residues. Trimming pared 4 bases from V and 6 bases from J, leaving 5 bases between. CDR3 protein: CASSPRNEQFF. In DNA form, the CDR3 reads TGTGCCAGCAGCCCCCGCAATGAGCAGTTCTTC.

About this clone: Other nucleotide sequences from this sample produce the same CDR3. The chain joins TRBV11-1 to TRBJ1-1; 7 bases align to TRBD1. The junction had 8 bases not matched to a gene; V was cut back by 6 bases and J by 1 base. The CDR3 runs to 15 residues. Germline CDR1 reads SGHAT; CDR2 reads FQDESV (reference sequence). The CDR3 nucleotides read TGTGCCAGCAGTTATCACAGGGGAAAGAACACTGAAGCTTTCTTT. Protein product: CASSYHRGKNTEAFF.

This clone has a single count. The chain combines TRBV4-2 with TRBJ2-2, with 7 bases matching TRBD2. The germline gives CDR1 LGHNA, CDR2 YNFKEQ. The CDR3 spans 18 residues. J gave up 0 bases and V 1 base, and 8 bases lay outside the gene matches. The CDR3 nucleotides read TGTGCCAGCAGCCAAGGGGACTACATTGGGGCGAACACCGGGGAGCTGTTTTTT. This translates into CASSQGDYIGANTGELFF.

The chain is built from TRBV18 and TRBJ1-1, with 12 bases fitting TRBD1. CDR3 length: 19 amino acids. Losses at the gene ends were 2 bases for V and 1 base for J; bases not matched to a gene: 11. Germline CDR1 is KGHSH and CDR2 is LQKENI. This CDR3 is CASSPRPGQGAIPNTEAFF. The CDR3 DNA sequence: TGTGCCAGCTCACCAAGGCCGGGACAGGGGGCTATACCGAACACTGAAGCTTTCTTT.

V usage is TRBV28 and J usage is TRBJ1-1, with a possible D match to TRBD1 (5 bases). This CDR3 has 13 residues. V was trimmed by 2 bases and J by 11 bases, leaving 15 bases between them. CDR1 MDHEN and CDR2 SYDVKM come from the germline V gene. In DNA form, the CDR3 reads TGTGCCAGCAGTTTAAGTAGGGGTCTTGAGGCTTTCTTT. Amino acid sequence: CASSLSRGLEAFF.

This rearrangement joins TRBV5-6 to TRBJ1-1; the D is unclear. Germline CDR1 and CDR2: SGHDT and YYEEEE. V lost 4 bases and J 2 bases, leaving 18 bases between the germline ends. The CDR3 sequence is 16 residues long. The CDR3 DNA reads TGTGCCAGCAGCGGAACAGTCACGGCGGGTAACACTGAAGCTTTCTTT. As protein: CASSGTVTAGNTEAFF. The full variable domain, its missing parts supplied by reference TRBV5-6 and TRBJ1-1, is DAGVTQSPTHLIKTRGQQVTLRCSPKSGHDTVSWYQQALGQGPQFIFQYYEEEERQRGNFPDRFSGHQFPNYSSELNVNALLLGDSALYLCASSGTVTAGNTEAFFGQGTRLTVV.

The V and J genes are TRBV2 and TRBJ2-1, with D perhaps matching TRBD2 (6 bases). V was shortened by 4 bases and J by 9 bases, with 10 bases between the two germline ends. This CDR3 region has 12 residues. The germline CDR1 and CDR2 sequences are SNHLY and FYNNEI. As DNA, the CDR3 is TGTGCCAGCAGTGCCCTTAGCGGTGAGCAGTTCTTC. It codes for CASSALSGEQFF. Full variable domain (outside the CDR3, taken from reference TRBV2 and TRBJ2-1): EPEVTQTPSHQVTQMGQEVILRCVPISNHLYFYWYRQILGQKVEFLVSFYNNEISEKSEIFDDQFSVERPDGSNFTLKIRSTKLEDSAMYFCASSALSGEQFFGPGTRLTVL.

This rearrangement joins TRBV28 to TRBJ1-2; D not resolved. Germline V CDR1 and CDR2: MDHEN, SYDVKM. V was trimmed by 4 bases and J by 8 bases, leaving 11 bases between them. The CDR3 is made up of 12 amino acids. CDR3: CASSSTGGGYTF. The CDR3, as DNA: TGTGCCAGCAGTTCCACCGGAGGAGGCTACACCTTC.